The rows below give T cell receptor beta chains drawn from one sample of a study of blood T cell repertoires in COVID-19. Libraries were prepared by immunoSEQ multiplex PCR; TCRdb keeps only in-frame clonotypes and omits some of them. The sample has 300,000 to 400,000 clones; about 90% are singletons. The source material was PBMCs or T cells enriched from blood (not recorded which). The receptors derive from a woman in her thirties who had recovered from COVID-19. CDR3s include the opening cysteine and the closing phenylalanine or tryptophan. The D gene is left open where the match is weak. The listing skips clone size in some rows; elsewhere it reads once, few, many or a size class.

V	D	J	size	DNA	CDR3
TRBV2	TRBD2	TRBJ2-3	NA	TGTGCCAGCAGTGTGGAGCGGGGGGGCACAGATACGCAGTATTTT	CASSVERGGTDTQYF
TRBV28	TRBD1	TRBJ1-5	few	TGTGCCAGCCTCAGGGGGCTAAATCAGCCCCAGCATTTT	CASLRGLNQPQHF
TRBV19	TRBD2	TRBJ2-7	NA	TGTGCCAGTAGTCTTCCCGGGACTAGCGTAACTGAGCAGTACTTC	CASSLPGTSVTEQYF
TRBV7-9	NA	TRBJ2-7	NA	TGTGCCAGCAGCAAAACGGACAGCGACTACGAGCAGTACTTC	CASSKTDSDYEQYF
TRBV6-5	NA	TRBJ2-1	NA	TGTGCCAGCAGCGACAACAGGCGTCCAGGGCAGTTCTTC	CASSDNRRPGQFF
TRBV7-9	TRBD1	TRBJ2-7	few	TGTGCCAGCGAAGGGACAGGGATAGACGAGCAGTACTTC	CASEGTGIDEQYF
TRBV7-7	TRBD2	TRBJ2-2	NA	TGTGCCAGCAGCTTAACCCTAGCGGGGATCGCCGGGGAGCTGTTTTTT	CASSLTLAGIAGELFF
TRBV11-2	NA	TRBJ1-6	NA	TGTGCCAGCAGCCCCGGCTGGGCGTATAATAATTCACCCCTCCACTTT	CASSPGWAYNNSPLHF
TRBV7-9	NA	TRBJ1-4	once	TGTGCCAGCAGACCAGACAACATGGCAACTAATGAAAAACTGTTTTTT	CASRPDNMATNEKLFF
TRBV7-9	NA	TRBJ1-5	NA	TGTGCCAGCAGCCCAACGGTGGGCAATCAGCCCCAGCATTTT	CASSPTVGNQPQHF
TRBV16	NA	TRBJ2-1	NA	TGTGCCAGCAGCCAGTACGACACGAATGAGCAGTTCTTC	CASSQYDTNEQFF
TRBV7-9	NA	TRBJ1-1	NA	TGTGCCAGCAGCCCCCATCGCTCGGTGGACACTGAAGCTTTCTTT	CASSPHRSVDTEAFF
TRBV2	NA	TRBJ1-5	NA	TGTGCCAGCAGGGACACAGGGAACAATCAGCCCCAGCATTTT	CASRDTGNNQPQHF
TRBV7-7	NA	TRBJ2-7	NA	TGTGCCAGCAGCTTAGGAGGGGAGGACTACGAGCAGTACTTC	CASSLGGEDYEQYF
TRBV28	TRBD2	TRBJ2-2	NA	TGTGCCAGCAGTTTACCGGGACTAGCGGGGTCGAACACCGGGGAGCTGTTTTTT	CASSLPGLAGSNTGELFF
TRBV9	NA	TRBJ2-3	NA	TGTGCCAGCAGCGTAGTCAGGGTTTCCGATACGCAGTATTTT	CASSVVRVSDTQYF
TRBV5-1	TRBD1	TRBJ2-7	NA	TGCGCCAGCAGCTATTTCGACAGGGGGGGCGAGCAGTACTTC	CASSYFDRGGEQYF
TRBV3-1/TRBV3-2	TRBD1	TRBJ1-2	NA	TGTGCCAGCAGCGGGACAGTCCTGCACTATGGCTACACCTTC	CASSGTVLHYGYTF